Listed below are T cell receptor beta chains from one sample, sequenced in a study of control samples from healthy donors and cancer patients. Sequenced by immunoSEQ multiplex PCR; TCRdb stores in-frame clones only, minus some. Of about 130,000 clones in the sample, roughly 92% were seen once. What was sequenced was blood. These receptor sequences come from a man aged 18-30 years in good health. Each CDR3 is given with its conserved first and last residue. The order of the fields is D gene, V gene, CDR3 length, J gene, clone size, CDR3 DNA, CDR3 protein. The D gene is left open where the match is weak. Some rows mark clone size as missing; the rest say once, few, many or name a class of expanded clone.

d_call: NA
v_call: TRBV2
cdr3_length: 15
j_call: TRBJ1-1
clone_size: NA
cdr3_nt: TGTGCCAGCACACTCTATGGGGGGCGAAGCACTGAAGCTTTCTTT
cdr3_aa: CASTLYGGRSTEAFF

d_call: NA
v_call: TRBV15
cdr3_length: 15
j_call: TRBJ2-3
clone_size: NA
cdr3_nt: TGTGCCACCAGCAGAGATGCGGGCAGCACAGATACGCAGTATTTT
cdr3_aa: CATSRDAGSTDTQYF

d_call: TRBD2
v_call: TRBV5-4
cdr3_length: 16
j_call: TRBJ2-2
clone_size: NA
cdr3_nt: TGTGCCAGCAGCCCACTAGCGGGGGCGAACACCGGGGAGCTGTTTTTT
cdr3_aa: CASSPLAGANTGELFF

d_call: NA
v_call: TRBV7-9
cdr3_length: 13
j_call: TRBJ2-6
clone_size: once
cdr3_nt: TGTGCCAGCAGCTTCGCAAGCGGTAACGTCCTGACTTTC
cdr3_aa: CASSFASGNVLTF

d_call: NA
v_call: TRBV27
cdr3_length: 13
j_call: TRBJ2-7
clone_size: NA
cdr3_nt: TGTGCCAGCAGAGGAGGAACCCCCTACGAGCAGTACTTC
cdr3_aa: CASRGGTPYEQYF

d_call: NA
v_call: TRBV18
cdr3_length: 13
j_call: TRBJ1-2
clone_size: NA
cdr3_nt: TGTGCCAGCTCACCAGAGGAGGGGCATGGCTACACCTTC
cdr3_aa: CASSPEEGHGYTF

d_call: TRBD1
v_call: TRBV11-2
cdr3_length: 16
j_call: TRBJ2-2
clone_size: NA
cdr3_nt: TGTGCCAGCAACGGGACAGGGGCGGCGAACACCGGGGAGCTGTTTTTT
cdr3_aa: CASNGTGAANTGELFF

d_call: NA
v_call: TRBV27
cdr3_length: 11
j_call: TRBJ2-7
clone_size: NA
cdr3_nt: TGTGCCAGCAGTTCAGGTTACGAGCAGTACTTC
cdr3_aa: CASSSGYEQYF

d_call: TRBD1
v_call: TRBV4-1
cdr3_length: 16
j_call: TRBJ1-1
clone_size: NA
cdr3_nt: TGCGCCAGCAGCCATCAACCGGGACAGGGCGGTCGACAAGCTTTCTTT
cdr3_aa: CASSHQPGQGGRQAFF

d_call: NA
v_call: TRBV6-6
cdr3_length: 14
j_call: TRBJ1-2
clone_size: once
cdr3_nt: TGTGCCAGCCTCTCATGGGGGGAAGTCTATGGCTACACCTTC
cdr3_aa: CASLSWGEVYGYTF

d_call: NA
v_call: TRBV15
cdr3_length: 18
j_call: TRBJ1-1
clone_size: NA
cdr3_nt: TGTGCCACCAGCAGAGAGGCTCCGCTTAGGTCGGAGAACACTGAAGCTTTCTTT
cdr3_aa: CATSREAPLRSENTEAFF

d_call: TRBD1
v_call: TRBV19
cdr3_length: 14
j_call: TRBJ2-7
clone_size: once
cdr3_nt: TGTGCCAGTAACCCCGGGACAGGATTCTACGAGCAGTACTTC
cdr3_aa: CASNPGTGFYEQYF

d_call: NA
v_call: TRBV6-6
cdr3_length: 13
j_call: TRBJ1-2
clone_size: NA
cdr3_nt: TGTGCCAGCAGTTACTCTTCCAGTTATGGCTACACCTTC
cdr3_aa: CASSYSSSYGYTF

d_call: TRBD2
v_call: TRBV10-1
cdr3_length: 18
j_call: TRBJ2-7
clone_size: NA
cdr3_nt: TGCGCCAGCGGGGGGGGTTTGTGGTCGCCAACAAACTCCTACGAGCAGTACTTC
cdr3_aa: CASGGGLWSPTNSYEQYF

d_call: NA
v_call: TRBV7-9
cdr3_length: 13
j_call: TRBJ1-1
clone_size: NA
cdr3_nt: TGTGCCAGCACACTCAGGGGGAACACTGAAGCTTTCTTT
cdr3_aa: CASTLRGNTEAFF

d_call: TRBD2
v_call: TRBV11-1
cdr3_length: 16
j_call: TRBJ2-3
clone_size: NA
cdr3_nt: TGTGCCAGCAGCTCACAGGGACTAGCGGCATTAGATACGCAGTATTTT
cdr3_aa: CASSSQGLAALDTQYF

d_call: NA
v_call: TRBV15
cdr3_length: 18
j_call: TRBJ2-1
clone_size: NA
cdr3_nt: TGTGCCACCAGCAGAGATCGGGGTCGGGGGGCGAGTTACAATGAGCAGTTCTTC
cdr3_aa: CATSRDRGRGASYNEQFF

d_call: NA
v_call: TRBV10-3
cdr3_length: 14
j_call: TRBJ2-1
clone_size: NA
cdr3_nt: TGTGCCATCGCCGACCCCGGGGCCCTTAATGAGCAGTTCTTC
cdr3_aa: CAIADPGALNEQFF

d_call: NA
v_call: TRBV27
cdr3_length: 14
j_call: TRBJ1-2
clone_size: NA
cdr3_nt: TGTGCCAGCAGTTCGGCCTACGGGGACTATGGCTACACCTTC
cdr3_aa: CASSSAYGDYGYTF

d_call: NA
v_call: TRBV4-1
cdr3_length: 15
j_call: TRBJ1-1
clone_size: NA
cdr3_nt: TGCGCCAGCAGCCAATGGGGCTTAATGAACACTGAAGCTTTCTTT
cdr3_aa: CASSQWGLMNTEAFF

d_call: TRBD1
v_call: TRBV27
cdr3_length: 14
j_call: TRBJ1-6
clone_size: NA
cdr3_nt: TGTGCCAGCAGTACGACAGGGGGCAATTCACCCCTCCACTTT
cdr3_aa: CASSTTGGNSPLHF

d_call: TRBD1
v_call: TRBV5-1
cdr3_length: 18
j_call: TRBJ1-5
clone_size: NA
cdr3_nt: TGCGCCAGCAGCTCCGGGACAGGGGGCCCAAATAGCAATCAGCCCCAGCATTTT
cdr3_aa: CASSSGTGGPNSNQPQHF

d_call: NA
v_call: TRBV19
cdr3_length: 14
j_call: TRBJ1-1
clone_size: NA
cdr3_nt: TGTGCCAGTAGTCTACAGATGGCTAACACTGAAGCTTTCTTT
cdr3_aa: CASSLQMANTEAFF

d_call: NA
v_call: TRBV5-1
cdr3_length: 13
j_call: TRBJ1-2
clone_size: NA
cdr3_nt: TGCGCCAGCAGTGGCCCAGCCCCTGGTGGCTACACCTTC
cdr3_aa: CASSGPAPGGYTF

d_call: NA
v_call: TRBV18
cdr3_length: 14
j_call: TRBJ1-1
clone_size: once
cdr3_nt: TGTGCCAGCTCACCACCGGACGGACCCACTGAAGCTTTCTTT
cdr3_aa: CASSPPDGPTEAFF

d_call: TRBD2
v_call: TRBV24-1
cdr3_length: 17
j_call: TRBJ2-3
clone_size: NA
cdr3_nt: TGTGCCACCAGTGAGGCGTCGTGGCGGGGGGGAGGAGATACGCAGTATTTT
cdr3_aa: CATSEASWRGGGDTQYF

d_call: TRBD1
v_call: TRBV2
cdr3_length: 14
j_call: TRBJ1-5
clone_size: NA
cdr3_nt: TGTGCCAGCAGTCCAGGACAGGGACCTCAGCCCCAGCATTTT
cdr3_aa: CASSPGQGPQPQHF

d_call: NA
v_call: TRBV27
cdr3_length: 13
j_call: TRBJ1-5
clone_size: once
cdr3_nt: TGTGCCAGCAGGGGACTTAGCAATCAGCCCCAGCATTTT
cdr3_aa: CASRGLSNQPQHF

d_call: NA
v_call: TRBV2
cdr3_length: 13
j_call: TRBJ1-3
clone_size: NA
cdr3_nt: TGTGCCAGCAGTGAAGCGGATGGAAACACCATATATTTT
cdr3_aa: CASSEADGNTIYF

d_call: NA
v_call: TRBV5-5
cdr3_length: 14
j_call: TRBJ2-7
clone_size: once
cdr3_nt: TGTGCCAGCAGCTTGGTAGTGGGCCCTTACGAGCAGTACTTC
cdr3_aa: CASSLVVGPYEQYF

d_call: NA
v_call: TRBV9
cdr3_length: 14
j_call: TRBJ1-1
clone_size: NA
cdr3_nt: TGTGCCAGCAGCCCCGGGACTTCAGGAGCTGAAGCTTTCTTT
cdr3_aa: CASSPGTSGAEAFF

d_call: NA
v_call: TRBV29-1
cdr3_length: 11
j_call: TRBJ2-7
clone_size: NA
cdr3_nt: TGCAGCGTCAAGGACCTCTACGAGCAGTACTTC
cdr3_aa: CSVKDLYEQYF

d_call: NA
v_call: TRBV5-4
cdr3_length: 13
j_call: TRBJ1-1
clone_size: NA
cdr3_nt: TGTGCCAGCAGGAACAGGGCGAACACTGAAGCTTTCTTT
cdr3_aa: CASRNRANTEAFF

d_call: NA
v_call: TRBV12-3/TRBV12-4
cdr3_length: 13
j_call: TRBJ2-7
clone_size: NA
cdr3_nt: TGTGCCAGCACCAACCGGGCCGAGTACGAGCAGTACTTC
cdr3_aa: CASTNRAEYEQYF

d_call: NA
v_call: TRBV4-1
cdr3_length: 17
j_call: TRBJ2-7
clone_size: NA
cdr3_nt: TGCGCCAGCAGCCACCAGCTCGGAACTACATCCTCCTACGAGCAGTACTTC
cdr3_aa: CASSHQLGTTSSYEQYF

d_call: NA
v_call: TRBV25-1
cdr3_length: 15
j_call: TRBJ1-2
clone_size: NA
cdr3_nt: TGTGCCAGCAGTGCGTCAGCCAGTGCACCTTATGGCTACACCTTC
cdr3_aa: CASSASASAPYGYTF

d_call: NA
v_call: TRBV9
cdr3_length: 15
j_call: TRBJ1-2
clone_size: once
cdr3_nt: TGTGCCAGCAGCCCAGCAGAGTTAGCTAACTATGGCTACACCTTC
cdr3_aa: CASSPAELANYGYTF

d_call: TRBD2
v_call: TRBV5-1
cdr3_length: 14
j_call: TRBJ2-3
clone_size: NA
cdr3_nt: TGCGCCAGCAGGCCCGGGAGGGAGACAGATACGCAGTATTTT
cdr3_aa: CASRPGRETDTQYF

d_call: NA
v_call: TRBV9
cdr3_length: 18
j_call: TRBJ2-1
clone_size: NA
cdr3_nt: TGTGCCAGCAGCGTAGGAGGGGGGGGCGTCCCCTACTACAATGAGCAGTTCTTC
cdr3_aa: CASSVGGGGVPYYNEQFF

d_call: NA
v_call: TRBV3-1/TRBV3-2
cdr3_length: 15
j_call: TRBJ1-2
clone_size: NA
cdr3_nt: TGTGCCAGCAGCCAATCCCGGGGGCTAGGGTATGGCTACACCTTC
cdr3_aa: CASSQSRGLGYGYTF

d_call: NA
v_call: TRBV11-2
cdr3_length: 14
j_call: TRBJ2-7
clone_size: NA
cdr3_nt: TGTGCCAGCAGCTGGTATCAACTCTCCTACGAGCAGTACTTC
cdr3_aa: CASSWYQLSYEQYF

d_call: NA
v_call: TRBV6-5
cdr3_length: 15
j_call: TRBJ1-5
clone_size: NA
cdr3_nt: TGTGCCAGCAGTTACGGTCGTCACGGTGATCAGCCCCAGCATTTT
cdr3_aa: CASSYGRHGDQPQHF

d_call: TRBD1
v_call: TRBV27
cdr3_length: 16
j_call: TRBJ2-7
clone_size: NA
cdr3_nt: TGTGCCAGCAGTCTTTCAGCCGGGACAGGGGCCTACGAGCAGTACTTC
cdr3_aa: CASSLSAGTGAYEQYF

d_call: NA
v_call: TRBV6-2/TRBV6-3
cdr3_length: 12
j_call: TRBJ1-5
clone_size: NA
cdr3_nt: TGTGCCAGCAGCACCAGGGTACAGCCCCAGCATTTT
cdr3_aa: CASSTRVQPQHF

d_call: TRBD2
v_call: TRBV3-1/TRBV3-2
cdr3_length: 14
j_call: TRBJ2-7
clone_size: NA
cdr3_nt: TGTGCCAGCAGCCAAGGGGGAGGGGTGAGAGAGCAGTACTTC
cdr3_aa: CASSQGGGVREQYF

d_call: NA
v_call: TRBV6-5
cdr3_length: 14
j_call: TRBJ2-6
clone_size: once
cdr3_nt: TGTGCCAGCAGTCGGGTGTCGGGGGCCAACGTCCTGACTTTC
cdr3_aa: CASSRVSGANVLTF